This T cell receptor (beta chain) is drawn from a study of technical replicates of blood from a few donors. Measured with immunoSEQ multiplex PCR; TCRdb has only the in-frame clones, and not every one. The repertoire holds under 90,000 clones, 85% to 95% seen once, with 0.2% to 0.3% in the top ten. Trimming pared 4 bases from V and 4 bases from J, leaving 7 bases between. This CDR3 region has 12 residues. Germline V CDR1 and CDR2: MNHEY, SVGAGI. The source is a human donor in good health. Source material: T cells isolated from PBMCs. This chain connects TRBV6-5 to TRBJ2-5; D is possibly TRBD1 (5 bases). CDR3 sequence (DNA): TGTGCCAGCAGTTCAGGGTTAGAGACCCAGTACTTC. It codes for CASSSGLETQYF.